The 27 T cell receptor beta chains presented below share a single source sample, sequenced in a study of siplizumab effects on memory and regulatory T cells. The assay was immunoSEQ multiplex PCR, and TCRdb's table has in-frame clones only and misses some. The table records approximately 92,000 clones, just under 95% of them present only once. Sequencing was done on a sample of non-Treg CD4+ T cells sorted from blood. The receptors come from a human donor in good health.

This chain connects TRBV4-1 to TRBJ1-4; weak D call: TRBD1 (6 bases). Germline lookup yields CDR1 MGHRA and CDR2 YSYEKL. Trimming removed 4 bases from V and 3 bases from J, with 15 bases in between. The CDR3 sequence is 16 residues long. The CDR3 DNA sequence: TGCGCCAGCAGCCCGGTCGGGGGGCCGCCTAATGAAAAACTGTTTTTT. It translates to CASSPVGGPPNEKLFF.

The rearrangement uses TRBV28 and TRBJ2-7; D possibly matches TRBD1 or TRBD2 (5 bases each). The CDR3 length is 14 residues. Trimming cost V 3 bases and J 9 bases, with 18 bases left between them. In germline, CDR1 is MDHEN, CDR2 SYDVKM. The CDR3 protein is CASSFGGDPLGQYF. DNA for the CDR3: TGTGCCAGCAGTTTTGGGGGAGACCCACTGGGGCAGTACTTC.

The chain is built from TRBV6-5 and TRBJ2-4, with D perhaps matching TRBD1 (6 bases). This CDR3 has 16 amino acids. Trimming shortened V by 2 bases and J by 3 bases, and 14 bases separated the two germline ends. Germline values: CDR1 MNHEY, CDR2 SVGAGI. The CDR3 region is CASSYGRGGDKNIQYF. DNA for the CDR3: TGTGCCAGCAGTTACGGTCGAGGGGGTGACAAAAACATTCAGTACTTC.

V and J are TRBV5-1 and TRBJ2-2, with 15 bases lining up with TRBD2. Trimming removed 2 bases from V and 7 bases from J; junction bases left unmatched: 6. CDR1 is SGHRS and CDR2 is YFSETQ in the germline V gene. The CDR3 is 17 residues long. Here the CDR3 DNA reads TGCGCCAGCAGCTTCTACGGACTAGCGGGAGGGGTCGGGGAGCTGTTTTTT. Translation: CASSFYGLAGGVGELFF.

J is TRBJ1-1 and V is TRBV27; a weak D match, TRBD1 (5 bases). The ends were cut back, 2 bases at V and 5 bases at J, with 9 bases in the middle. Germline V gives CDR1 MNHEY, CDR2 SMNVEV (reference sequence). The CDR3 is made up of 13 amino acids. The CDR3 reads CASSLGGDTEAFF. CDR3 in DNA: TGTGCCAGCAGTTTAGGGGGGGATACTGAAGCTTTCTTT.

The chain joins TRBV7-9 to TRBJ1-1; D perhaps matches TRBD1 (6 bases). The CDR3 length is 13 residues. Germline V gene data show CDR1 as SEHNR and CDR2 as FQNEAQ (reference sequence). Trimming took off 10 bases at V and 4 bases at J, with 16 bases between the two ends. As DNA, the CDR3 is TGTGCCACCCCAAGGGGGGTTCGCACTGAAGCTTTCTTT. Its translation: CATPRGVRTEAFF.

Concerning this clone itself: The same CDR3 can be traced to other DNA sequences in this sample. V gene TRBV10-3 combines with J gene TRBJ2-7, with unresolved D. From germline, CDR1 is ENHRY and CDR2 SYGVKD. Trimming left V 0 bases short and J 3 bases short, with 9 bases between. The CDR3 is 14 amino acids. The CDR3 coding sequence is TGTGCCATCAGTGAGTCCCTTGGCTACTACGAGCAGTACTTC. It translates to CAISESLGYYEQYF.

The chain carries TRBV13 and TRBJ2-3, with 10 bases lining up with TRBD2. CDR1 is PRHDT, CDR2 FYEKMQ, per germline (reference sequence). J gave up 3 bases and V 5 bases, and 11 bases lay outside the gene matches. This CDR3 has 17 residues. The CDR3 is CASSIRRGLASTDTQYF. CDR3 sequence (DNA): TGTGCCAGCAGCATCCGAAGGGGACTAGCGTCAACAGATACGCAGTATTTT.

J is TRBJ2-5 and V is TRBV7-8; D gene ambiguous. CDR1 and CDR2 (germline): SGHVS, FQNEAQ. The CDR3 contains 11 residues. The V and J ends lost 4 bases and 2 bases respectively, with 2 bases between them. In DNA form, the CDR3 reads TGTGCCAGCAGCTCTCAAGAGACCCAGTACTTC. Protein product: CASSSQETQYF.

The chain combines TRBV28 with TRBJ2-7; 10 nucleotides agree with TRBD1. The CDR3 spans 15 residues. Germline loops: CDR1 MDHEN, CDR2 SYDVKM. Unmatched junction bases numbered 8, after V lost 2 bases and J lost 7 bases. CDR3 protein: CASSLVGQGLQEQYF. The CDR3 DNA follows: TGTGCCAGCAGTTTAGTGGGACAGGGGTTGCAAGAGCAGTACTTC.

CDR3: CASSLSTVQYF. The CDR3 DNA reads TGTGCCAGCAGTTTATCCACGGTCCAGTACTTC. The chain uses TRBV28 and TRBJ2-5; no clear D. V lost 1 base and J 10 bases, leaving 7 bases between the germline ends. The CDR3 spans 11 residues. In germline, CDR1 is MDHEN, CDR2 SYDVKM.

The CDR3 nucleotides are TGTGCCAGCAGTGGACTAGCGGGACAAGAGACCCAGTACTTC. This sequence encodes CASSGLAGQETQYF. The chain carries TRBV2 and TRBJ2-5; TRBD2 agrees at 11 bases. The J segment lost 2 bases and the V segment lost 4 bases, leaving 0 bases of the junction unmatched. The CDR3 contains 14 residues. The germline gives CDR1 SNHLY, CDR2 FYNNEI. Full variable domain (remainder filled in from reference TRBV2 and TRBJ2-5): EPEVTQTPSHQVTQMGQEVILRCVPISNHLYFYWYRQILGQKVEFLVSFYNNEISEKSEIFDDQFSVERPDGSNFTLKIRSTKLEDSAMYFCASSGLAGQETQYFGPGTRLLVL.

The chain uses TRBV5-1 and TRBJ2-5; 9 bases align to TRBD2. From germline, CDR1 is SGHRS and CDR2 YFSETQ. CDR3 length equals 17 residues. V lost 4 bases and J lost 5; bases outside the gene matches: 15. The DNA of the CDR3 is TGCGCCAGCAGCCTTACGACTAGCGGATCTAAGGGGGAGACCCAGTACTTC. Residues: CASSLTTSGSKGETQYF.

This clone was recorded once. The rearrangement joins TRBV5-1 to TRBJ2-1; D not resolved. The CDR3 extends over 18 amino acids. Germline V gene data show CDR1 as SGHRS and CDR2 as YFSETQ. The V gene lost 0 bases and the J gene lost 5 bases, with 21 bases spanning the gap. CDR3 in DNA: TGCGCCAGCAGCTTGGTTTCATCTCTGGGCCTAACTAACAATGAGCAGTTCTTC. Translation: CASSLVSSLGLTNNEQFF.

The chain couples TRBV6-1 to TRBJ2-6, with 7 bases identical to TRBD2. Losses at the gene ends were 4 bases for V and 3 bases for J; bases not matched to a gene: 9. The CDR3 has 17 residues. The germline V gene has CDR1 MNHNS and CDR2 SASEGT. Here the CDR3 DNA reads TGTGCCAGCAGTGGGACTAGTGGTTATCGTGGGGCCAACGTCCTGACTTTC. Residues: CASSGTSGYRGANVLTF.

This clone was recorded a few times. The chain uses TRBV7-9 and TRBJ2-3; 9 positions agree with TRBD1. The germline CDR1 and CDR2 sequences are SEHNR and FQNEAQ (reference sequence). V dropped 4 bases and J dropped 3; count of bases not matched to a gene: 5. The CDR3 is made up of 15 amino acids. CDR3 protein: CASSSATGGTDTQYF. CDR3 sequence (DNA): TGTGCCAGCAGCTCGGCGACAGGGGGGACAGATACGCAGTATTTT.

The chain combines TRBV7-2 with TRBJ2-3, with D perhaps matching TRBD2 (6 bases). The V and J ends lost 0 bases and 0 bases respectively, with 7 bases between them. This CDR3 region has 15 residues. The germline gives CDR1 SGHTA, CDR2 FQGNSA. In DNA form, the CDR3 reads TGTGCCAGCAGCTTAGCGGGACTCAGCACAGATACGCAGTATTTT. Translating gives CASSLAGLSTDTQYF.

The rearrangement links TRBV6-1 to TRBJ1-2; D possibly corresponds to TRBD1 (6 bases). Per germline, CDR1 MNHNS and CDR2 SASEGT. This CDR3 region has 14 residues. The V and J ends lost 4 bases and 4 bases respectively, with 13 bases between them. The CDR3 nucleotides read TGTGCCAGCAGTGTCCGACAGGTCTCCTATGGCTACACCTTC. It translates to CASSVRQVSYGYTF.

Of note for this clone: The same CDR3 can be traced to other DNA sequences in this sample. V is TRBV9 and J is TRBJ1-5; D remains unclear. The CDR3 has 14 amino acids. Germline CDR1 and CDR2: SGDLS and YYNGEE. V was trimmed by 0 bases and J by 5 bases, leaving 9 bases between them. The CDR3 is CASSVGQEDQPQHF. The CDR3 coding sequence is TGTGCCAGCAGCGTAGGTCAAGAGGATCAGCCCCAGCATTTT.

The chain is built from TRBV28 and TRBJ1-4; D is possibly TRBD1 (6 bases). Trimming took off 5 bases at V and 7 bases at J, with 29 bases between the two ends. This CDR3 spans 19 amino acids. Germline V lookup: CDR1 MDHEN, CDR2 SYDVKM. As DNA, the CDR3 is TGTGCCAGCAGTCCCCCCTCCTCCCCTCGGGGGGCGCGTTCTGAAAAACTGTTTTTT. As protein: CASSPPSSPRGARSEKLFF.

Only one count was recorded for this clone. The chain couples TRBV28 to TRBJ1-1; 7 positions agree with TRBD1. CDR3 length: 16 residues. Germline CDR1 MDHEN, CDR2 SYDVKM. With V trimmed by 6 bases and J by 1 base, 11 bases remained unmatched. The DNA of the CDR3 is TGTGCCAGCAGCACCCCTCTGGGACAGCGGAACACTGAAGCTTTCTTT. Amino acids: CASSTPLGQRNTEAFF. Full variable domain (missing parts from reference TRBV28 and TRBJ1-1): DVKVTQSSRYLVKRTGEKVFLECVQDMDHENMFWYRQDPGLGLRLIYFSYDVKMKEKGDIPEGYSVSREKKERFSLILESASTNQTSMYLCASSTPLGQRNTEAFFGQGTRLTVV.

This rearrangement joins TRBV5-4 to TRBJ2-2; 10 nucleotides align to TRBD1. Germline loops: CDR1 SGHNT, CDR2 YYREEE (reference sequence). Germline trimming cut 1 base from V and 6 bases from J; bases unmatched to any gene: 6. The length of the CDR3 is 16 residues. CDR3 nucleotides: TGTGCCAGCAGCTTGCCGGGACAGGGGTGGGCCGGGGAGCTGTTTTTT. The encoded protein is CASSLPGQGWAGELFF.

The chain couples TRBV5-1 to TRBJ2-5; 7 positions match TRBD1. Germline loops: CDR1 SGHRS, CDR2 YFSETQ. V dropped 7 bases and J dropped 3; count of bases not matched to a gene: 6. The CDR3 spans 13 residues. The CDR3 spells CASRPGTEETQYF. DNA of the CDR3: TGCGCCAGCCGACCCGGGACAGAAGAGACCCAGTACTTC.

The chain combines TRBV7-9 with TRBJ2-7, with 11 bases aligning to TRBD2. Germline V gives CDR1 SEHNR, CDR2 FQNEAQ (reference sequence). CDR3 length: 15 residues. V lost 5 bases to trimming and J lost 4 bases; unmatched junction nucleotides: 7. The CDR3 spells CASSPWGLAEYEQYF. DNA for the CDR3: TGTGCCAGCAGCCCCTGGGGACTAGCGGAATACGAGCAGTACTTC.

CDR3 sequence: CASSSNRGGGELFF. The CDR3 DNA sequence: TGCGCCAGCAGCTCGAACAGGGGTGGCGGGGAGCTGTTTTTT. The chain combines TRBV5-1 with TRBJ2-2, with 7 bases lining up with TRBD1. With 3 bases clipped from V and 7 bases from J, the junction kept 6 bases outside the gene matches. Per germline, CDR1 SGHRS and CDR2 YFSETQ. This CDR3 is 14 amino acids long.

The chain couples TRBV27 to TRBJ1-5; D unclear. Trimming removed 4 bases at V and 5 bases at J, with 12 bases between. This CDR3 comprises 14 residues. CDR1 is MNHEY, CDR2 SMNVEV, per germline (reference sequence). In DNA, the CDR3 is TGTGCCAGCAGTTCAAAGGCAGCCTATCAGCCCCAGCATTTT. It translates to CASSSKAAYQPQHF.

This sequence joins TRBV30 and TRBJ2-7; tentatively, D is TRBD1 (7 bases). V was trimmed by 2 bases and J by 4 bases, leaving 12 bases between them. CDR1 and CDR2 (germline): GTSNPN, SVGIG (reference sequence). The CDR3 is 13 amino acids. This chain's CDR3 is CAWSTGEDYEQYF. CDR3 bases: TGTGCCTGGAGTACAGGGGAGGATTACGAGCAGTACTTC.